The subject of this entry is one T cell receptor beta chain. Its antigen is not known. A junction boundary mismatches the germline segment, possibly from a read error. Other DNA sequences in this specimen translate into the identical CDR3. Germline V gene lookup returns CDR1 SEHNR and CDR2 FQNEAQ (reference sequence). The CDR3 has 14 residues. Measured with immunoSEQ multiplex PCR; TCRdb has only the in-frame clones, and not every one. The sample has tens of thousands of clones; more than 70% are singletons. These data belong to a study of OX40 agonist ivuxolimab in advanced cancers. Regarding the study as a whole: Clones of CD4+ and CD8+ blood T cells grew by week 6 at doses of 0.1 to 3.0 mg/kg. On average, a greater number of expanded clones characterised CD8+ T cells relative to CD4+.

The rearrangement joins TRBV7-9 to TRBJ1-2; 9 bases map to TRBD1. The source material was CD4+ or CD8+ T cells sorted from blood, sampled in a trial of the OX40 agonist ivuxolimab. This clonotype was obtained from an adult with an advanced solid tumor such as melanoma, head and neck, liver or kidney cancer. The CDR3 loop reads CASSWGTGSTGYTF. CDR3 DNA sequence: TGCGCCAGCAGCTGGGGGACAGGGAGTACTGGCTACACCTTC.